Sequencing of this TCR beta chain was carried out in a study of shared clonotypes between healthy human individuals (dated by TCRdb to 2018 to 2021). Study-level background: Two women and a few men aged 18 to 49 years were included in the cohort. For each donor, CD4 naive and CD4 memory were each given three plates, CD8 naive was given two plates, and CD8 memory was given one plate. Blood TCR repertoires of roughly 5 healthy adults were deeply sequenced to estimate repertoire size and the extent of clonotype sharing between individuals. Different laboratories and diverse techniques were used to prepare libraries and sequence TCR repertoires, to increase sequencing depth and limit assay-specific biases. Between about 0.8 and 9 billion PBMCs per donor were obtained by leukapheresis. What the study reported, not specific to this receptor: Rarefaction of sorted-subset datasets indicated incomplete sequencing despite the large sequencing depth. Naive subsets generally had larger estimated clonotype richness than memory subsets did. Sampling was restricted to blood, and TCR repertoires in tissue are likely to differ from TCR repertoires in blood. Sharing across several donors was observed for 4.5% to 6.5% of naive CD4, 3% to 3.5% of naive CD8, 2% to 2.5% of memory CD4, and roughly 0.4% of memory CD8 clonotypes. Pairwise subsampling indicated that sequencing depth was expected to affect the degree of clonotype sharing among donors. Compared with non-shared clonotypes, clonotypes shared by all four sorted-subset donors had higher generation probabilities. The genetic and exposure-history diversity represented was limited by the small number of donors.

Using the deep immunoSEQ assay, TCR CDR3 regions were amplified from genomic DNA by multiplex PCR. Extracted genomic DNA from each cell subset was spread evenly across all wells of several immunoSEQ 96-well plates, with each plate serving as a replicate. For sorted subsets, each replicate PCR was loaded with around 200 ng genomic DNA, equivalent to 25,000 to 35,000 T cell genomes. The purified libraries were quantified using a Qubit 3.0 fluorometer, sized with a Bioanalyzer 2100, and then quantified again using the KAPA Library Quantification kit. Each immunoSEQ 96-well plate was sequenced on its own single-read 150-cycle Illumina NextSeq 550 flow cell. The original pipeline was this. Because only junctional sequences without quality scores were contained in the immunoSEQ output, filtering matching that applied to full-length reads could not be performed. To assign V/J genes and CDR3, sequences were annotated using PyIR, a Python wrapper for IgBLAST v1.9, with IMGT germline references. Reads were removed for weak V/J assignments (E-value above 1e-6), missing CDR3, stop codons, out-of-frame junctions, or ambiguous translated residues. V3J clonotypes were defined as sequences sharing an identical inferred V gene, J gene, and CDR3 amino acid sequence. Percentage overlap between repertoires was calculated by dividing the number of shared unique clonotypes by the size of the smaller repertoire. Three approaches were used to assess repertoire richness: RTK rarefaction, the Chao1 estimator, and Recon v2.1 estimates of unobserved clonotypes. Generation probabilities were computed with OLGA for all TCRbeta clonotypes obtained by the gDNA method from several donors. The clones in this table, taken by TCRdb from immuneACCESS, are in-frame only. Not every clone is retained; where verified, under half of the shortfall comes from an unresolved V gene, and the cause of the rest is unknown. That table gives V, J and clone size, and the DNA gave D and trimming. This sample comprises 1,100,000 or so clones, 75% to 85% of them detected only once. Together, the top ten hold 0.52% of the sample.

The CDR3 runs 13 amino acids, cysteine and phenylalanine included. Kept here is only the CDR3 DNA, which spans 39 bases and is read in frame from base 1. The V and J ends are trimmed by 7 bases and 5 bases, leaving 14 bases between them. The germline V gene provides CDR1 MNHEY and CDR2 SVGAGI. Donors were healthy HIV-negative adults with no recently reported acute infections or vaccinations. Every donor was a Caucasian adult living in Nashville, Tennessee, USA. CD4+ T cells were enriched by magnetic negative selection, after which naive cells were positively selected on CD45RA and the negative fraction was taken as the memory subset. Blood was collected by leukapheresis, and PBMCs were isolated by Ficoll-Histopaque density gradient centrifugation and then cryopreserved in liquid nitrogen vapor phase. Analytical flow cytometry was used to check the purity and quantity of every magnetically sorted T cell population. From each sorted fraction, genomic DNA was isolated and quantified by UV absorbance on a Nanodrop 2000c.

As to this clone: There is no known antigen for this receptor. Within one base of it there is no much larger clone, and no base qualities were kept.

This sequence originates from a man younger than 35 in good health. Some clones in this sample may be carry-over from other donors' samples. The sequenced sample was memory CD4+ T cells from PBMCs. The sample's cell subset or site label, decoded: CD45RA-negative fraction. The chain employs TRBV6-5 and TRBJ1-1; the D gene cannot be resolved reliably. For the CDR3, the sequence is CASTSPRYTEAFF. The bases read TGTGCCAGCACCTCTCCTAGGTATACTGAAGCTTTCTTT.